This TCR beta chain was identified during a study of blood T cells in healthy people across ages. Study results and limitations: Naive T cell percentage strongly correlated with TCR beta diversity. Because sorting was not performed, PBMCs prevented conclusive naive versus antigen-experienced comparison.

Per the germline V gene, CDR1 is SGHTA and CDR2 is FQGTGA. The CDR3 has 16 amino acids. V gave up 6 bases and J gave up 1 base, with 15 bases separating them. Using a J-beta primer mix together with a sample-barcoded 5' primer, a second PCR was run for roughly 7 to 12 cycles. TCRdb re-analysed the 5' RACE reads in MiXCR, keeping a single row per CDR3 protein. This sample has approximately 1,700,000 distinct CDR3 sequences; more than 35% occur once, and the top ten carry more than 20%. Concerning this clonotype: The antigen is unknown.

This TCR came from a human donor in good health. Sequencing was done on a sample of blood. V usage is TRBV7-3 and J usage is TRBJ2-2, with D perhaps TRBD1 (5 bases). CDR3 amino acids: CASRHTGAVNTGELFF. Here the CDR3 DNA reads TGTGCCAGCAGGCATACTGGGGCAGTGAACACCGGGGAGCTGTTTTTT.